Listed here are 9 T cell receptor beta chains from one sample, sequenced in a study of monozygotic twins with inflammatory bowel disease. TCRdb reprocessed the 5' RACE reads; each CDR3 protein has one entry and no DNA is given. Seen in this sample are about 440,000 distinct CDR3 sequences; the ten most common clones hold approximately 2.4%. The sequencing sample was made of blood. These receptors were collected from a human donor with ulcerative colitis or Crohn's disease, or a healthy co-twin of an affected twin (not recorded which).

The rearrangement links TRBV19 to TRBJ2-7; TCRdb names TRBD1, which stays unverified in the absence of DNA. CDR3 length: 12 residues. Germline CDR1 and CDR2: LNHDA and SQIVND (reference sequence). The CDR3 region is CASSIAGYEQYF.

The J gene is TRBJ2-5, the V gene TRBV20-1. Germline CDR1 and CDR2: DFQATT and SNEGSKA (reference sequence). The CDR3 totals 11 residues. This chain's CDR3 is CSAMVGETQYF.

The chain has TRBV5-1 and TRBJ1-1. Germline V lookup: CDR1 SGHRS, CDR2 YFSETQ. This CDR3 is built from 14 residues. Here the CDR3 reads CASSFEARVTEAFF.

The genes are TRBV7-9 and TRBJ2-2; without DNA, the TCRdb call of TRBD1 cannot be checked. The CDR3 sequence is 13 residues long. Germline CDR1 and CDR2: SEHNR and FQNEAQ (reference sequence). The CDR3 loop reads CASSRGSSGELFF.

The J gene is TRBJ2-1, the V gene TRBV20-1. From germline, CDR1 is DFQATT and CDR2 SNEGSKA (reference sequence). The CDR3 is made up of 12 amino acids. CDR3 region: CSALSSYNEQFF.

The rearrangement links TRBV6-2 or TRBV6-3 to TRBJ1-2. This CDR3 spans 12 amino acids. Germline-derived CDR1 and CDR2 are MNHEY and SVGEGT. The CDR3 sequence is CASSYVGFGYTF.

The CDR3 is CASSSATSGSANEQFF. This chain connects TRBV5-4 to TRBJ2-1; TCRdb designates TRBD2, a call that cannot be tested without DNA. CDR3 length: 16 residues. Looked up from germline, CDR1 is SGHNT and CDR2 is YYREEE (reference sequence).

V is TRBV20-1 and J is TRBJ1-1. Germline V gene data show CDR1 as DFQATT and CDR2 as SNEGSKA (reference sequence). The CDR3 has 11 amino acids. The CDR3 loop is CSAVVDTEAFF.

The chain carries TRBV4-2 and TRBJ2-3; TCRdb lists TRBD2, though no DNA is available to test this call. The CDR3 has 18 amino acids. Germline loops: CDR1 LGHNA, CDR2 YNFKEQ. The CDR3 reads CASSQGAGARTSTDTQYF.